This T cell receptor beta chain was recovered during a study of cytomegalovirus exposure and HLA in healthy donors. Sequencing was performed with immunoSEQ multiplex PCR; in TCRdb, only in-frame clones are kept and a portion is missing. The sample yields 240,000 or so clones, approximately 84% seen once. Sequenced input: PBMCs. This TCR was recovered from a woman in her twenties or thirties in good health and CMV-seropositive.

In DNA form, the CDR3 reads TGTGCCAGCAGTGAAGAGGTAAGACAGAACTACGAGCAGTACTTC. It is translated as CASSEEVRQNYEQYF. The J gene is TRBJ2-7, the V gene TRBV6-1, with D possibly TRBD1 on 5 matching bases. The V gene lost 1 base and the J gene lost 3 bases, with 13 bases spanning the gap. This CDR3 is built from 15 residues. Germline-derived CDR1 and CDR2 are MNHNS and SASEGT.